These 6 T cell receptor beta chains were all obtained from the same sample, sequenced in a study of control samples from healthy donors and cancer patients. Assay: immunoSEQ multiplex PCR; the TCRdb copy retains only in-frame clones and omits some. The repertoire holds under 150,000 clones, with under 90% as singletons. Sequences were obtained from blood. All receptors derive from a man aged 25-45 years in good health.

This chain uses TRBV7-2 with TRBJ2-1; D possibly corresponds to TRBD2 (5 bases). CDR1 and CDR2 from the germline V gene are SGHTA and FQGNSA. This CDR3 comprises 15 residues. Trimming took 3 bases from V and 1 from J, leaving 10 bases between them. CDR3 sequence: CASSFTRESYNEQFF. CDR3 DNA sequence: TGTGCCAGCAGCTTCACTAGGGAGTCCTACAATGAGCAGTTCTTC.

The chain links TRBV7-2 to TRBJ2-5; no clear D. The V gene's germline CDR1 is SGHTA and CDR2 FQGNSA. Trimming stripped 5 bases from V and 2 bases from J, with 9 bases between. CDR3 size: 13 residues. CDR3 in amino acids: CASSPGQQETQYF. In DNA form, the CDR3 reads TGTGCCAGCAGCCCGGGTCAGCAAGAGACCCAGTACTTC.

The J gene is TRBJ1-5, the V gene TRBV4-1, with D uncertain. This CDR3 comprises 18 residues. From germline, CDR1 is MGHRA and CDR2 YSYEKL. Trimming left V 0 bases short and J 4 bases short, with 19 bases between. The CDR3 coding sequence is TGCGCCAGCAGCCAAGACGTCTCCCCCTCCCAAGTGAATCAGCCCCAGCATTTT. It yields the protein CASSQDVSPSQVNQPQHF.

The chain joins TRBV23-1 to TRBJ2-7; D is unresolved. TRBV23-1 falls under the ORF class, with uncertain function. V was pared by 0 bases and J by 2 bases, with 11 bases between. The CDR3 length is 15 residues. CDR3 bases: TGCGCCAGCAGTCAATCGAAAGGGAAGACCTACGAGCAGTACTTC. Translation: CASSQSKGKTYEQYF.

This chain joins TRBV18 and TRBJ1-3, with 7 bases that match TRBD1. The CDR3 loop spans 16 amino acids. Germline-derived CDR1 and CDR2 are KGHSH and LQKENI. The V gene end was trimmed by 3 bases and the J gene end by 2 bases; junction bases not matched to a gene: 7. In DNA form, the CDR3 reads TGTGCCAGCTCACCCGGACAGGTTCTGACTGGAAACACCATATATTTT. Residues: CASSPGQVLTGNTIYF.

The rearrangement links TRBV11-2 to TRBJ2-7; D is perhaps TRBD1 (5 bases). The V gene's germline CDR1 is SGHAT and CDR2 FQNNGV. Trimming pared 6 bases from V and 8 bases from J, leaving 17 bases between. The CDR3 extends over 13 amino acids. CDR3 DNA sequence: TGTGCCAGCAGGAGTGGAACAGGATACCAGCAGTACTTC. Protein product: CASRSGTGYQQYF.